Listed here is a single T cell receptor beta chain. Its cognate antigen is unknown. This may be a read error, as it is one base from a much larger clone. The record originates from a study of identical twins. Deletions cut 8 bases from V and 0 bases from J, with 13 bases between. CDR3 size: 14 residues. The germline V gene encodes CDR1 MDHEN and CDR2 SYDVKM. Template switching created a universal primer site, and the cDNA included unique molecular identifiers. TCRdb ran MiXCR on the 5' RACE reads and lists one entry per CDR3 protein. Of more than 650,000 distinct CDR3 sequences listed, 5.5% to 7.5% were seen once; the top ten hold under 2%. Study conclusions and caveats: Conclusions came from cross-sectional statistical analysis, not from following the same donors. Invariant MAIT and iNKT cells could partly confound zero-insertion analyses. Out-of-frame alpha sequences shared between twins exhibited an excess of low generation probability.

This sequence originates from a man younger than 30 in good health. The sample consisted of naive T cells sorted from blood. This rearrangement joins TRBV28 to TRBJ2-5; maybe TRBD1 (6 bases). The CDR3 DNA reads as TGTGCCAGCCAGGCCCAGGGGTACCAAGAGACCCAGTACTTC. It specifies CASQAQGYQETQYF.